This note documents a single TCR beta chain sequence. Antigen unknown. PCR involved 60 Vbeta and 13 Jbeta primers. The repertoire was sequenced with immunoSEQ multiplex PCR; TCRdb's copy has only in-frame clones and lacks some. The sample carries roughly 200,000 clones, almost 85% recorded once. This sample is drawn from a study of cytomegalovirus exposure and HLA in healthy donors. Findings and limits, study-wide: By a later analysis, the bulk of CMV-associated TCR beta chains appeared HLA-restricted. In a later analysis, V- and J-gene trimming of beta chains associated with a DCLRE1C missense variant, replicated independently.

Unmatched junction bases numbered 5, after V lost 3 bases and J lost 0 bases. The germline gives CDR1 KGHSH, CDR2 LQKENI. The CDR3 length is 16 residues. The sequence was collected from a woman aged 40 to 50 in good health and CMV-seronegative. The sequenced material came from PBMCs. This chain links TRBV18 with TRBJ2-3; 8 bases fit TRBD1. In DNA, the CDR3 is TGTGCCAGCTCACCCCCCGGACAGGGAAGCACAGATACGCAGTATTTT. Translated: CASSPPGQGSTDTQYF.